One and the same sample provided the 12 T cell receptor beta chains below, sequenced in a study of control samples from healthy donors and cancer patients (dated by TCRdb to between 2020 and 2021). The library was obtained by the immunoSEQ multiplex PCR assay. This immuneACCESS table, as held by TCRdb, lists in-frame sequences with V and J called but not all clones. Of the missing ones, under half trace to an unresolved V gene in checked studies; the others have no known cause. The sample table holds about 190,000 clones. Roughly 2% of the sample comes from the top ten. What was sequenced was blood. The receptors originated from a woman under 40 in good health.

The chain couples TRBV9 to TRBJ2-1, with 11 bases that match TRBD2. J lost 6 bases, V lost 3 bases, and 2 bases had no gene match. Germline lookup yields CDR1 SGDLS and CDR2 YYNGEE. The CDR3 loop spans 14 amino acids. This CDR3 reads CASSGSGGANEQFF. Here the CDR3 DNA reads TGTGCCAGCAGCGGTAGCGGGGGGGCCAATGAGCAGTTCTTC. The full variable domain, completed using reference TRBV9 and TRBJ2-1, is DSGVTQTPKHLITATGQRVTLRCSPRSGDLSVYWYQQSLDQGLQFLIQYYNGEERAKGNILERFSAQQFPDLHSELNLSSLELGDSALYFCASSGSGGANEQFFGPGTRLTVL.

The rearrangement uses TRBV5-1 and TRBJ1-3; 8 bases match TRBD1. Per germline, CDR1 SGHRS and CDR2 YFSETQ. Trimming cost V 4 bases and J 0 bases; bases outside gene matches: 3. The CDR3 is 15 amino acids. CDR3 sequence (DNA): TGCGCCAGCAGCGGAACAGGGGGCTCTGGAAACACCATATATTTT. This translates into CASSGTGGSGNTIYF.

The V call is TRBV5-1, the J call TRBJ2-3; 12 nucleotides line up with TRBD2. With V trimmed by 4 bases and J by 3 bases, 3 bases remained unmatched. CDR3 length equals 15 residues. Germline assignment: CDR1 SGHRS and CDR2 YFSETQ. The CDR3 nucleotides are TGCGCCAGCAGCCCAACTAGCGGGGGGACAGATACGCAGTATTTT. It codes for CASSPTSGGTDTQYF.

The chain is built from TRBV3-1 (or the pseudogene TRBV3-2) and TRBJ2-7; TRBD2 matches at 7 bases. CDR1 is LGHDT and CDR2 is YNNKEL in the germline V gene (reference sequence). This CDR3 comprises 14 residues. The J segment lost 6 bases and the V segment lost 1 base, leaving 6 bases of the junction unmatched. CDR3: CASSQVQSGGEQYF. The CDR3, as DNA: TGTGCCAGCAGCCAAGTCCAATCGGGGGGCGAGCAGTACTTC.

The chain couples TRBV19 to TRBJ1-5, with D maybe TRBD1 (6 bases). Germline CDR1 LNHDA, CDR2 SQIVND (reference sequence). Trimming left V 5 bases short and J 7 bases short, with 9 bases between. The CDR3 is 12 amino acids. The CDR3 nucleotides read TGTGCCAGTAGTGACAGGTACCAGCCCCAGCATTTT. This sequence encodes CASSDRYQPQHF.

This chain uses TRBV5-1 with TRBJ1-3; TRBD1 is a possible D gene (6 bases). This CDR3 is 18 amino acids long. CDR1 and CDR2 (germline): SGHRS, YFSETQ. The germline V and J ends were trimmed by 4 bases and 0 bases, with 20 bases remaining between them. CDR3 coding DNA: TGCGCCAGCAGCCACAGCACTCGGACAGCCAACTCTGGAAACACCATATATTTT. It encodes CASSHSTRTANSGNTIYF. The full variable domain, its missing parts supplied by reference TRBV5-1 and TRBJ1-3, is KAGVTQTPRYLIKTRGQQVTLSCSPISGHRSVSWYQQTPGQGLQFLFEYFSETQRNKGNFPGRFSGRQFSNSRSEMNVSTLELGDSALYLCASSHSTRTANSGNTIYFGEGSWLTVV.

The CDR3 DNA is TGTGCCAGCAGAACCGGGACAGCTAATGAAAAACTGTTTTTT. Its translation is CASRTGTANEKLFF. V usage is TRBV6-5 and J usage is TRBJ1-4; 7 nucleotides line up with TRBD1. The V segment lost 6 bases and the J segment 3 bases; nucleotides outside the gene matches: 4. CDR3 length: 14 amino acids. Looked up from germline, CDR1 is MNHEY and CDR2 is SVGAGI.

The V gene is TRBV9, the J gene TRBJ2-3; 8 nucleotides match TRBD2. The CDR3 has 16 residues. The germline V gene has CDR1 SGDLS and CDR2 YYNGEE. With 4 bases clipped from V and 1 base from J, the junction kept 8 bases outside the gene matches. The CDR3 region has the DNA TGTGCCAGCAGCCCAGGCGGCGGGGGGCGCACAGATACGCAGTATTTT. It is translated as CASSPGGGGRTDTQYF. Combining the CDR3 with reference TRBV9 and TRBJ2-3 gives the whole variable domain DSGVTQTPKHLITATGQRVTLRCSPRSGDLSVYWYQQSLDQGLQFLIQYYNGEERAKGNILERFSAQQFPDLHSELNLSSLELGDSALYFCASSPGGGGRTDTQYFGPGTRLTVL.

The CDR3: CASSLDGVGYGYTF. The CDR3, as DNA: TGTGCCAGCAGCTTAGATGGTGTCGGTTATGGCTACACCTTC. The genes are TRBV7-8 and TRBJ1-2; D not resolved. The V end lost 1 base, the J end lost 5 bases, and 11 bases lay between the germline ends. CDR3 size: 14 residues. Germline CDR1 reads SGHVS; CDR2 reads FQNEAQ.

The chain carries TRBV4-2 and TRBJ2-3; 8 positions agree with TRBD1. J was trimmed by 2 bases and V by 0 bases; bases with no gene match: 4. The CDR3 runs 16 residues. Germline V gene lookup returns CDR1 LGHNA and CDR2 YNFKEQ. CDR3 sequence reads: CASSQDLTGDTDTQYF. For the CDR3, the DNA is TGTGCCAGCAGCCAAGATTTGACAGGGGACACAGATACGCAGTATTTT.

V usage is TRBV20-1 and J usage is TRBJ2-7, with TRBD2 as a possible D gene (6 bases). CDR1 is DFQATT and CDR2 is SNEGSKA in the germline V gene (reference sequence). The CDR3 sequence is 11 residues long. V shed 6 bases and J shed 4 bases, with 10 bases lying between them. CDR3 loop: CSATEGYEQYF. The CDR3 coding sequence is TGCAGTGCAACGGAGGGTTACGAGCAGTACTTC.

The chain combines TRBV6-5 with TRBJ1-4; no clear D. Trimming removed 4 bases at V and 3 bases at J, with 9 bases between. Germline CDR1 reads MNHEY; CDR2 reads SVGAGI. The CDR3 is 14 residues long. The CDR3 protein is CASSSQTANEKLFF. CDR3 bases: TGTGCCAGCAGTTCTCAGACGGCTAATGAAAAACTGTTTTTT.